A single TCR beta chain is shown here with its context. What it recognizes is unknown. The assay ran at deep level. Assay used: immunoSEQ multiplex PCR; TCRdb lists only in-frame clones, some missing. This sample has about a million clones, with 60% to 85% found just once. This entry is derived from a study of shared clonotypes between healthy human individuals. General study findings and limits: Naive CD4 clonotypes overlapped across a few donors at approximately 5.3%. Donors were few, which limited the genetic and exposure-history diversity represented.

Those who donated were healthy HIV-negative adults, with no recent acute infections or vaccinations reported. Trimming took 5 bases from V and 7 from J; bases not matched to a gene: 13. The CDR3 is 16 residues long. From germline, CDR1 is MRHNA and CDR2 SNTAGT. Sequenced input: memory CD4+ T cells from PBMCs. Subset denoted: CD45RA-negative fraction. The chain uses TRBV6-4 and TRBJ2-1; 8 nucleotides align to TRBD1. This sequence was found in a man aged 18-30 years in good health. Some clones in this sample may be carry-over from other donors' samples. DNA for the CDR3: TGTGCCAGCAGTTCTTCACAGGGGGTTAAGTGGAATGAGCAGTTCTTC. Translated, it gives CASSSSQGVKWNEQFF.